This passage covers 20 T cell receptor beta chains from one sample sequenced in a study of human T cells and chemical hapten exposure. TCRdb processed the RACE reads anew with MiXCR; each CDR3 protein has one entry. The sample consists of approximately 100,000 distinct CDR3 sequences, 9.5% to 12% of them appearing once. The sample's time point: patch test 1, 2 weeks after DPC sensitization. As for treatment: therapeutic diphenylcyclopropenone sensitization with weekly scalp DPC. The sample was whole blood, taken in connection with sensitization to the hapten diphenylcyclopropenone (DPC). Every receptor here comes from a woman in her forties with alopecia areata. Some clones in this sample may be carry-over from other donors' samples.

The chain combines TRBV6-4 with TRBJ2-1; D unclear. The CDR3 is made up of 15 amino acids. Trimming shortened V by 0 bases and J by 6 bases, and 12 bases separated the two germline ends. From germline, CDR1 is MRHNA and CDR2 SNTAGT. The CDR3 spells CASSDSMLDSNEQFF. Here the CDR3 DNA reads TGTGCCAGCAGTGACTCGATGTTGGATTCCAATGAGCAGTTCTTC.

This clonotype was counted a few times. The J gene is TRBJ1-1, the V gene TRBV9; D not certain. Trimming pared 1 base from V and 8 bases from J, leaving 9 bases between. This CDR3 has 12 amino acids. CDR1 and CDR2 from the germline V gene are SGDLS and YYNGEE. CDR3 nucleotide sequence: TGTGCCAGCAGCGTAATAGGCAGGGAAGCTTTCTTT. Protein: CASSVIGREAFF.

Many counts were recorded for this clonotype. The CDR3 sequence is CASSRRSGDRRQPQHF. CDR3 nucleotide sequence: TGTGCCAGCAGTAGACGTTCAGGGGATCGACGTCAGCCCCAGCATTTT. The rearrangement uses TRBV2 and TRBJ1-5, with D possibly being TRBD1 (6 bases). With 5 bases removed from V and 6 bases from J, the gap between germline ends came to 20 bases. The CDR3 has 16 residues. Germline CDR1 and CDR2: SNHLY and FYNNEI.

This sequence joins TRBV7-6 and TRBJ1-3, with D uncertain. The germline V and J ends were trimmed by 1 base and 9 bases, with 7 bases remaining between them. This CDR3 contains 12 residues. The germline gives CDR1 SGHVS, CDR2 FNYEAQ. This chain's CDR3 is CASSLGGSTIYF. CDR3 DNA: TGTGCCAGCAGCTTAGGAGGGAGCACCATATATTTT. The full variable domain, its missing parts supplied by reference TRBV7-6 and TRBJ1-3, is GAGVSQSPRYKVTKRGQDVALRCDPISGHVSLYWYRQALGQGPEFLTYFNYEAQQDKSGLPNDRFSAERPEGSISTLTIQRTEQRDSAMYRCASSLGGSTIYFGEGSWLTVV.

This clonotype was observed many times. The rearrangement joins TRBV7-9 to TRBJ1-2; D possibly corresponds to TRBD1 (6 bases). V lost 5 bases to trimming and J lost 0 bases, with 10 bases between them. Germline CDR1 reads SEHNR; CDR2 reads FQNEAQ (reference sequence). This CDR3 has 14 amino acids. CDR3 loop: CASSHRAANYGYTF. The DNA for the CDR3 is TGTGCCAGCAGCCACAGGGCGGCTAACTATGGCTACACCTTC.

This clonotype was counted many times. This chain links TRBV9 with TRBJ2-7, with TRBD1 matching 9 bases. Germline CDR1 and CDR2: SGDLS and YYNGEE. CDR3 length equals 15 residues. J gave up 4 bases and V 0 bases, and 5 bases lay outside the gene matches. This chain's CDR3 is CASSVALGQGYEQYF. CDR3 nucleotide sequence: TGTGCCAGCAGCGTAGCTCTTGGACAGGGGTACGAGCAGTACTTC.

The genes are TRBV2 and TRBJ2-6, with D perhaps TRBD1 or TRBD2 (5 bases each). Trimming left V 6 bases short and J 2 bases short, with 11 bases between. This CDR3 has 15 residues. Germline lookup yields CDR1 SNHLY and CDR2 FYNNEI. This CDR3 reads CASRGPLTGANVLTF. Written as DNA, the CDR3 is TGTGCCAGCAGGGGACCGCTAACTGGGGCCAACGTCCTGACTTTC. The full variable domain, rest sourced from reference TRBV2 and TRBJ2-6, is EPEVTQTPSHQVTQMGQEVILRCVPISNHLYFYWYRQILGQKVEFLVSFYNNEISEKSEIFDDQFSVERPDGSNFTLKIRSTKLEDSAMYFCASRGPLTGANVLTFGAGSRLTVL.

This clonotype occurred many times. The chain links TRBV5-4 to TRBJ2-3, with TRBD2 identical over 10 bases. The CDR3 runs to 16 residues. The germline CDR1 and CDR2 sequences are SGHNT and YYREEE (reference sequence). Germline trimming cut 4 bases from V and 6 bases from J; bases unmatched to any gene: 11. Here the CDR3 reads CASSPSSGRAGDTQYF. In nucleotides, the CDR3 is TGTGCCAGCAGCCCATCAAGCGGGAGGGCCGGGGATACGCAGTATTTT. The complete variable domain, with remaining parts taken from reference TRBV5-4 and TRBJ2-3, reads ETGVTQSPTHLIKTRGQQVTLRCSSQSGHNTVSWYQQALGQGPQFIFQYYREEENGRGNFPPRFSGLQFPNYSSELNVNALELDDSALYLCASSPSSGRAGDTQYFGPGTRLTVL.

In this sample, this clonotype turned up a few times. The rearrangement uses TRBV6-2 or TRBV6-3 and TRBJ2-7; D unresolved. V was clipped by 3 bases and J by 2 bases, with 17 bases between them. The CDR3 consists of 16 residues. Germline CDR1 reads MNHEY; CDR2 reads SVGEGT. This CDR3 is CASSYRMGGIAYEQYF. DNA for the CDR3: TGTGCCAGCAGTTATAGAATGGGCGGTATAGCCTACGAGCAGTACTTC.

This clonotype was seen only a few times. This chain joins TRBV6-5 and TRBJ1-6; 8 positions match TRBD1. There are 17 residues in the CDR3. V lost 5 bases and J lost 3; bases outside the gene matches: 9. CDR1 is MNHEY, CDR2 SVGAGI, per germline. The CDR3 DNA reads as TGTGCCAGCAGTGCCCAGTACAGGGGGAACTATAATTCACCCCTCCACTTT. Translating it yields CASSAQYRGNYNSPLHF.

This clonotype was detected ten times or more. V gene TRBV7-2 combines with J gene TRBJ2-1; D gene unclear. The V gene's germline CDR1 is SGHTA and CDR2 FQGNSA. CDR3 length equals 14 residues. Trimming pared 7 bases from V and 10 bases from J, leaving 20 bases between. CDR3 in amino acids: CASIGPKRAGEQFF. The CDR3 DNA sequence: TGTGCCAGCATTGGGCCCAAACGCGCCGGGGAGCAGTTCTTC.

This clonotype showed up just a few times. CDR3 nucleotide sequence: TGTGCCAGCAGCTTCCTTCTTCCGGGACTAGCGGGGGCGACCGGGGAGCTGTTTTTT. It translates to CASSFLLPGLAGATGELFF. This sequence joins TRBV3-1 and TRBJ2-2; 14 bases agree with TRBD2. Trimming removed 5 bases from V and 5 bases from J; junction bases left unmatched: 13. Germline V lookup: CDR1 LGHDT, CDR2 YNNKEL (reference sequence). CDR3 length: 19 amino acids.

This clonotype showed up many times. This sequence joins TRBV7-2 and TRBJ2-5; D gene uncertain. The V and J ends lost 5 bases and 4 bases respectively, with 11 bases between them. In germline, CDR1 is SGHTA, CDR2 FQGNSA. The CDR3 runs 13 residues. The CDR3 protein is CASSRVVLETQYF. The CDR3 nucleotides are TGTGCCAGCAGCAGGGTCGTGTTAGAGACCCAGTACTTC.

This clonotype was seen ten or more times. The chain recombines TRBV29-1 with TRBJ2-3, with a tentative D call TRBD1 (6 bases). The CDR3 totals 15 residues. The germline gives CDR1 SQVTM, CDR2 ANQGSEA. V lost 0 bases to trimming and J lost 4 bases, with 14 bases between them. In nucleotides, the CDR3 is TGCAGCGTTGAAGAAAGAGTCAGGGGATCAGATACGCAGTATTTT. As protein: CSVEERVRGSDTQYF.

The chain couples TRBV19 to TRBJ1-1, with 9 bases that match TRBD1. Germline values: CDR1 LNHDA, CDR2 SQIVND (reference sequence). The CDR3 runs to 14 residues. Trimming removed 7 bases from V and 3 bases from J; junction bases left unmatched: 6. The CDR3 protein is CASNHRGRDTEAFF. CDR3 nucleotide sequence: TGTGCCAGTAATCACAGGGGGCGCGACACTGAAGCTTTCTTT.

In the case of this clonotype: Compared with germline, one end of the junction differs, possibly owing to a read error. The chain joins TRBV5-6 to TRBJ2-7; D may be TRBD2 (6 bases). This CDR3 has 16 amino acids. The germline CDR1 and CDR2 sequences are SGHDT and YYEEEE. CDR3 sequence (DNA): TGTGTCAGCAGCTTGTCCGGGGGTCCGACCGGCTACGAGCAGTACTTC. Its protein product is CVSSLSGGPTGYEQYF.

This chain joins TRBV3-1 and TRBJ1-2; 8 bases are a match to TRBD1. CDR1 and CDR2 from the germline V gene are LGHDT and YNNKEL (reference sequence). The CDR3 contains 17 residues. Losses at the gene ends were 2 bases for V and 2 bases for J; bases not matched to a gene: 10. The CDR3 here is CASSQMGRDRSNYGYTF. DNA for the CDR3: TGTGCCAGCAGCCAAATGGGACGGGACAGGAGCAACTATGGCTACACCTTC.

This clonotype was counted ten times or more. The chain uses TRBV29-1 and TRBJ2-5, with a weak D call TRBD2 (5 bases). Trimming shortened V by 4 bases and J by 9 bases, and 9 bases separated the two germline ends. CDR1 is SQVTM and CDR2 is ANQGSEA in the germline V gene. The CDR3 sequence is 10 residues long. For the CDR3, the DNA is TGCAGCGTTGGGCCCGGGGCCCAGTACTTC. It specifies CSVGPGAQYF.

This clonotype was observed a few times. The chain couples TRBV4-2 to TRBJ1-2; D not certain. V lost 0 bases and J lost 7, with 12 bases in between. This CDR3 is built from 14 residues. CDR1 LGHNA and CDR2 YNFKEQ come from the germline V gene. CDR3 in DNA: TGTGCCAGCAGCCAAGATAAGGCCCGCCCTGGCTACACCTTC. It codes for CASSQDKARPGYTF.

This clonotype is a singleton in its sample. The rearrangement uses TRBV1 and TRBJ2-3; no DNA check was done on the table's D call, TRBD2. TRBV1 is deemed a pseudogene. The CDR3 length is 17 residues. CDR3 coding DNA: TGCACCAGCAGCCAAGACCGATCGGAGGGGTGCACAGATACGCTGTATTTT. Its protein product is CTSSQDRSEGCTDTLYF.